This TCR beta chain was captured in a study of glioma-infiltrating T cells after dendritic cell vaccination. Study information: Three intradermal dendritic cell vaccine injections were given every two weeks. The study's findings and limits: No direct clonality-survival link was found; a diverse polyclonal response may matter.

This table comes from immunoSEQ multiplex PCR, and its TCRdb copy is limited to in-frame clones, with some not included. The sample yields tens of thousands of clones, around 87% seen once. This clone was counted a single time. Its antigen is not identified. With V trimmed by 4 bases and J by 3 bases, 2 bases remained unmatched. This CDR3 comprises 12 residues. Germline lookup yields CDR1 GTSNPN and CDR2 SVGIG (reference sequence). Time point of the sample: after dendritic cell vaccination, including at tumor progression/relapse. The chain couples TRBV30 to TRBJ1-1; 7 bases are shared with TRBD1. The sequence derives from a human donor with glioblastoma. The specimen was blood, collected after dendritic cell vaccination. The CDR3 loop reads CAWTGGYTEAFF. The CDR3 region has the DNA TGTGCCTGGACAGGGGGATACACTGAAGCTTTCTTT.